Below are 18 T cell receptor beta chains sequenced from a single sample in a study of naive and memory T cell subsets. An equimolar mix of two oligonucleotides served as the beta constant-region primer for TRBC1 and TRBC2. From the UMI-ligation and nested PCR reads, TCRdb called clonotypes with MiXCR, one entry per CDR3 protein. This table has 81,000 or so distinct CDR3 sequences, around 7% appearing once. The sample taken for sequencing was central memory CD4+ T cells from blood. These receptors were taken from a human donor in good health.

This clonotype appeared many times. The chain carries TRBV12-3 or TRBV12-4 and TRBJ2-1; 9 bases agree with TRBD2. The CDR3 is 17 amino acids. Trimming took 6 bases from V and 7 from J; bases not matched to a gene: 16. This CDR3 reads CASRFGGGGGVKNEQFF. The CDR3 nucleotides are TGTGCCAGCAGATTCGGAGGAGGCGGGGGGGTAAAAAATGAGCAGTTCTTC.

This chain links TRBV24-1 with TRBJ2-3; D remains ambiguous. The CDR3 is made up of 16 amino acids. CDR1 KGHDR and CDR2 SFDVKD come from the germline V gene. The V and J ends lost 4 bases and 2 bases respectively, with 15 bases between them. Here the CDR3 reads CATSDRRRPDTDTQYF. The CDR3 DNA reads as TGTGCCACCAGTGACAGGAGACGGCCCGACACAGATACGCAGTATTTT.

This clonotype has just a few counts. The chain joins TRBV29-1 to TRBJ2-7; 9 positions agree with TRBD1. CDR3 length: 13 amino acids. Germline V lookup: CDR1 SQVTM, CDR2 ANQGSEA. Unmatched junction bases numbered 9, after V lost 6 bases and J lost 6 bases. CDR3 sequence (DNA): TGCAGCGTAGAACAGGGGGCAACGGCCGAGCAGTACTTC. Amino acid sequence: CSVEQGATAEQYF.

This clonotype was counted ten times or more. CDR3 nucleotides: TGTGCCAGCAGCGATAGGATCAATCAGCCCCAGCATTTT. Its protein product is CASSDRINQPQHF. The chain employs TRBV7-6 and TRBJ1-5; no firm D call. V was trimmed by 5 bases and J by 3 bases, leaving 8 bases between them. From germline, CDR1 is SGHVS and CDR2 FNYEAQ. The CDR3 sequence is 13 residues long.

This chain uses TRBV4-2 with TRBJ2-3; D may be TRBD2 (6 bases). CDR1 and CDR2 (germline): LGHNA, YNFKEQ. The CDR3 contains 15 residues. V gave up 6 bases and J gave up 2 bases, with 15 bases separating them. The CDR3 DNA sequence: TGTGCCAGCAGTCCACTGGCGGGGAACACAGATACGCAGTATTTT. Amino acid sequence: CASSPLAGNTDTQYF.

This clonotype was detected many times. V and J are TRBV28 and TRBJ1-4; D gene ambiguous. The V end lost 4 bases, the J end lost 0 bases, and 9 bases lay between the germline ends. This CDR3 is 15 amino acids long. Germline CDR1 reads MDHEN; CDR2 reads SYDVKM. CDR3 amino acids: CASSSIQATNEKLFF. CDR3 nucleotides: TGTGCCAGCAGTTCAATACAAGCAACTAATGAAAAACTGTTTTTT.

This clonotype was seen repeatedly, ten times or more. The gene calls are TRBV28 and TRBJ1-6; 9 bases align to TRBD1. V was pared by 3 bases and J by 7 bases, with 4 bases of the junction left unmatched. Germline CDR1 and CDR2: MDHEN and SYDVKM. CDR3 length: 15 residues. The CDR3 sequence: CASSLGDRANSPLHF. CDR3 nucleotide sequence: TGTGCCAGCAGTTTGGGGGACAGGGCGAATTCACCCCTCCACTTT.

This clonotype was picked up a small number of times. The chain is built from TRBV29-1 and TRBJ2-2, with a weak D call TRBD1 (6 bases). Germline V gene data show CDR1 as SQVTM and CDR2 as ANQGSEA. V lost 4 bases and J lost 0, with 12 bases in between. The CDR3 runs to 15 residues. The CDR3 here is CSVADSRSNTGELFF. In DNA, the CDR3 is TGCAGCGTTGCGGACAGTAGGTCGAACACCGGGGAGCTGTTTTTT.

This clonotype was recorded many times. The chain carries TRBV5-1 and TRBJ2-5; D is unresolved. CDR3 length equals 13 residues. Trimming shortened V by 2 bases and J by 2 bases, and 7 bases separated the two germline ends. The germline CDR1 and CDR2 sequences are SGHRS and YFSETQ. The CDR3 protein is CASSFSQQETQYF. DNA of the CDR3: TGCGCCAGCAGCTTTTCACAACAAGAGACCCAGTACTTC. Full variable domain (outside the CDR3, taken from reference TRBV5-1 and TRBJ2-5): KAGVTQTPRYLIKTRGQQVTLSCSPISGHRSVSWYQQTPGQGLQFLFEYFSETQRNKGNFPGRFSGRQFSNSRSEMNVSTLELGDSALYLCASSFSQQETQYFGPGTRLLVL.

This clonotype was detected ten times or more. V and J are TRBV7-2 and TRBJ1-1; D remains ambiguous. CDR3 length equals 17 residues. Germline-derived CDR1 and CDR2 are SGHTA and FQGNSA. The V end was cut by 5 bases, the J end by 4 bases, with 23 bases between. The CDR3 protein is CASSPPGGKGGGTEAFF. CDR3 DNA sequence: TGTGCCAGCAGCCCGCCCGGAGGAAAGGGTGGAGGCACTGAAGCTTTCTTT. The whole variable domain, remainder taken from reference TRBV7-2 and TRBJ1-1, is GAGVSQSPSNKVTEKGKDVELRCDPISGHTALYWYRQSLGQGLEFLIYFQGNSAPDKSGLPSDRFSAERTGGSVSTLTIQRTQQEDSAVYLCASSPPGGKGGGTEAFFGQGTRLTVV.

The chain employs TRBV7-9 and TRBJ2-5; the D gene could be TRBD1 or TRBD2 (5 bases each). This CDR3 is built from 15 residues. V was trimmed by 3 bases and J by 3 bases, leaving 14 bases between them. Germline V gives CDR1 SEHNR, CDR2 FQNEAQ (reference sequence). CDR3 in DNA: TGTGCCAGCAGCTTGATCTCTGGGGGTGAAGAGACCCAGTACTTC. This codes for CASSLISGGEETQYF.

This clonotype appeared a few times. This rearrangement joins TRBV6-4 to TRBJ1-5; D is undetermined. V lost 2 bases and J 7 bases, leaving 9 bases between the germline ends. The germline V gene encodes CDR1 MRHNA and CDR2 SNTAGT. This CDR3 region has 13 residues. CDR3 DNA sequence: TGTGCCAGCAGTGACAGGGCGGGGCAGCCCCAGCATTTT. Translated: CASSDRAGQPQHF.

The CDR3: CSAQRGGSSYNEQFF. CDR3 nucleotides: TGCAGTGCCCAAAGGGGGGGGAGCTCGTACAATGAGCAGTTCTTC. The chain links TRBV20-1 to TRBJ2-1; D may be TRBD2 (7 bases). Trimming left V 6 bases short and J 4 bases short, with 19 bases between. The V gene's germline CDR1 is DFQATT and CDR2 SNEGSKA (reference sequence). The CDR3 spans 15 residues.

This clonotype was seen repeatedly, ten times or more. The rearrangement joins TRBV7-6 to TRBJ1-2, with a possible D match to TRBD1 (5 bases). This CDR3 is built from 13 residues. V lost 5 bases to trimming and J lost 7 bases, with 14 bases between them. Germline assignment: CDR1 SGHVS and CDR2 FNYEAQ. The CDR3 coding sequence is TGTGCCAGCAGCCCGTCGCCAGGGAGTGGCTACACCTTC. Translation: CASSPSPGSGYTF.

The chain combines TRBV7-2 with TRBJ2-5; D assignment may be TRBD1 or TRBD2 (5 bases each). The CDR3 is 15 residues long. Trimming removed 5 bases from V and 1 base from J, with 14 bases in between. In germline, CDR1 is SGHTA, CDR2 FQGNSA. CDR3 in DNA: TGTGCCAGCAGCCGGGGACCGATGGCCCAAGAGACCCAGTACTTC. Its protein product is CASSRGPMAQETQYF.

This clonotype has just a few counts. The V gene is TRBV20-1, the J gene TRBJ2-5, with 8 nucleotides matching TRBD2. The CDR3 extends over 17 amino acids. J lost 3 bases, V lost 1 base, and 13 bases had no gene match. In germline, CDR1 is DFQATT, CDR2 SNEGSKA (reference sequence). Here the CDR3 reads CSARGLGPGLVKETQYF. The CDR3 bases are TGCAGTGCTAGAGGTTTGGGACCGGGACTAGTGAAAGAGACCCAGTACTTC.

The table lists this clonotype with many counts. The chain is built from TRBV7-2 and TRBJ2-3, with D perhaps given as TRBD1 or TRBD2 (6 bases each). Germline V gene lookup returns CDR1 SGHTA and CDR2 FQGNSA. This CDR3 is built from 15 residues. Trimming removed 7 bases from V and 1 base from J, with 15 bases in between. CDR3 in amino acids: CASTRGPRGTDTQYF. CDR3 sequence (DNA): TGTGCCAGCACCCGGGGGCCACGGGGCACAGATACGCAGTATTTT.

This clonotype was seen many times. The chain recombines TRBV7-1 with TRBJ1-1; 7 bases agree with TRBD1. TRBV7-1 is filed as an ORF, its function uncertain. V lost 4 bases and J lost 0; bases outside the gene matches: 2. The length of the CDR3 is 14 residues. CDR3 sequence reads: CASSWGQMNTEAFF. In DNA form, the CDR3 reads TGTGCCAGCAGCTGGGGACAGATGAACACTGAAGCTTTCTTT.